This T cell receptor beta chain was profiled in a study of cytomegalovirus exposure and HLA in healthy donors. 60 Vbeta and 13 Jbeta primers were used in PCR. The assay was immunoSEQ multiplex PCR, and TCRdb's table has in-frame clones only and misses some. Counted here are 110,000 or so clones, around 77% occurring once; the ten biggest clones make up approximately 5%. The sequenced sample consisted of PBMCs. The sequence derives from a woman under 40 in good health and CMV-seropositive.

The CDR3 sequence: CASSLVAGTLYEQYF. Here the CDR3 DNA reads TGTGCCAGCAGCTTAGTGGCGGGAACGCTCTACGAGCAGTACTTC. The rearrangement links TRBV7-8 to TRBJ2-7; maybe TRBD2 (6 bases). Trimming removed 1 base from V and 3 bases from J, with 13 bases in between. CDR3 length: 15 amino acids. Per the germline V gene, CDR1 is SGHVS and CDR2 is FQNEAQ.